Listed here are 21 T cell receptor beta chains from one sample, sequenced in a study of T cells in Graves' hyperthyroidism and ophthalmopathy. The investigators amplified TCR beta CDR3 regions from RNA transcripts. The HTBI set primed first-round TCR CDR3 RT-PCR. Via MiXCR, TCRdb re-called the multiplex PCR reads, giving one row per CDR3 protein. The repertoire holds under 400,000 distinct CDR3 sequences, with around 14% as singletons. Sequencing was performed on blood. The receptors shown here come from a woman aged 18-29 years with Graves' hyperthyroidism that later progressed to Graves' ophthalmopathy.

With regard to this clonotype: A read error may explain this, as a much larger clone is one base away. The chain joins TRBV3-1 to TRBJ1-2, with D unresolved. This CDR3 is 14 amino acids long. The germline gives CDR1 LGHDT, CDR2 YNNKEL (reference sequence). CDR3 residues: CASSQETLNYGHTF. In DNA form, the CDR3 reads TGTGCCAGCAGCCAAGAGACACTAAACTATGGCCACACCTTC. The complete variable domain, with remaining parts taken from reference TRBV3-1 and TRBJ1-2, reads DTAVSQTPKYLVTQMGNDKSIKCEQNLGHDTMYWYKQDSKKFLKIMFSYNNKELIINETVPNRFSPKSPDKAHLNLHINSLELGDSAVYFCASSQETLNYGHTFGSGTRLTVV.

This rearrangement joins TRBV11-1 to TRBJ2-2; D is perhaps TRBD1 (6 bases). CDR3 size: 12 residues. V was shortened by 9 bases and J by 1 base, with 6 bases between the two germline ends. Looked up from germline, CDR1 is SGHAT and CDR2 is FQDESV (reference sequence). The CDR3 DNA follows: TGTGCCAGGACAGGGAACACCGGGGAGCTGTTTTTT. Translating gives CARTGNTGELFF. The full variable domain, in which reference TRBV11-1 and TRBJ2-2 provide the parts outside the CDR3, is EAEVAQSPRYKITEKSQAVAFWCDPISGHATLYWYRQILGQGPELLVQFQDESVVDDSQLPKDRFSAERLKGVDSTLKIQPAELGDSAMYLCARTGNTGELFFGEGSRLTVL.

This clonotype was recorded at least ten times. The gene calls are TRBV6-1 and TRBJ2-3; tentative D call: TRBD1 (5 bases). The ends were cut back, 6 bases at V and 3 bases at J, with 19 bases in the middle. Germline lookup yields CDR1 MNHNS and CDR2 SASEGT. The CDR3 extends over 16 amino acids. The CDR3 region has the DNA TGTGCCAGCAGACCGAGATCCGCGTCAGGGACAGATACGCAGTATTTT. Protein product: CASRPRSASGTDTQYF.

This clonotype was seen many times. The rearrangement uses TRBV2 and TRBJ2-3, with D possibly being TRBD1 (5 bases). Germline V gives CDR1 SNHLY, CDR2 FYNNEI. The CDR3 contains 12 residues. V lost 5 bases and J 4 bases, leaving 7 bases between the germline ends. CDR3 sequence: CASSQGSDTQYF. The CDR3 DNA sequence: TGTGCCAGCAGTCAGGGTTCAGATACGCAGTATTTT.

This clonotype turned up a few times. This CDR3 reads CASSRESSSYNEQFF. The CDR3 DNA reads as TGTGCCAGCTCTAGGGAGTCCAGCTCCTACAATGAGCAGTTCTTC. The gene calls are TRBV25-1 and TRBJ2-1, with a weak D call TRBD2 (5 bases). The CDR3 runs 15 residues. The germline CDR1 and CDR2 sequences are MGHDK and SYGVNS. Trimming removed 8 bases at V and 0 bases at J, with 14 bases between. The full variable domain, rest sourced from reference TRBV25-1 and TRBJ2-1, is EADIYQTPRYLVIGTGKKITLECSQTMGHDKMYWYQQDPGMELHLIHYSYGVNSTEKGDLSSESTVSRIRTEHFPLTLESARPSHTSQYLCASSRESSSYNEQFFGPGTRLTVL.

The rearrangement links TRBV20-1 to TRBJ2-3; D remains unclear. The ends were cut back, 0 bases at V and 4 bases at J, with 11 bases in the middle. Per the germline V gene, CDR1 is DFQATT and CDR2 is SNEGSKA (reference sequence). The CDR3 totals 14 residues. CDR3 DNA sequence: TGCAGTGCTAGAGATCTGGTGCGCGCAGATACGCAGTATTTT. Amino acids: CSARDLVRADTQYF.

This clonotype was seen many times. The CDR3 DNA reads as TGTGCCAGCAGTTACTCGGTCAGGAGTATTCAGCCCCAGCATTTT. It codes for CASSYSVRSIQPQHF. The genes are TRBV6-5 and TRBJ1-5; the D is unclear. The germline CDR1 and CDR2 sequences are MNHEY and SVGAGI. The CDR3 consists of 15 residues. V was shortened by 0 bases and J by 6 bases, with 12 bases between the two germline ends.

This clonotype was detected many times. The chain recombines TRBV29-1 with TRBJ2-7; 8 nucleotides align to TRBD1. This CDR3 spans 15 amino acids. The V segment lost 1 base and the J segment 1 base; nucleotides outside the gene matches: 6. The germline V gene encodes CDR1 SQVTM and CDR2 ANQGSEA. CDR3 loop: CSVEAGDRMSYEQYF. Here the CDR3 DNA reads TGCAGCGTTGAAGCGGGGGACAGGATGTCCTACGAGCAGTACTTC.

This clonotype was recorded at least ten times. The genes are TRBV3-1 and TRBJ2-3; 8 bases agree with TRBD2. V gave up 1 base and J gave up 7 bases; unmatched junction bases: 10. The CDR3 length is 16 residues. Germline V gene data show CDR1 as LGHDT and CDR2 as YNNKEL (reference sequence). The CDR3 spells CASSQAPTSVSNTQYF. For the CDR3, the DNA is TGTGCCAGCAGCCAAGCCCCGACTAGCGTCTCGAATACGCAGTATTTT.

This clonotype has a count of ten or more. The chain has TRBV29-1 and TRBJ2-7; TRBD1 might be the D (5 bases). The V and J ends lost 7 bases and 4 bases respectively, with 14 bases between them. Germline loops: CDR1 SQVTM, CDR2 ANQGSEA. The CDR3 consists of 12 residues. CDR3: CSGRADSYEQYF. In DNA form, the CDR3 reads TGCAGCGGCAGGGCAGATAGTTACGAGCAGTACTTC.

This clonotype was seen many times. The chain links TRBV5-1 to TRBJ2-1; 7 bases match TRBD1. Germline V lookup: CDR1 SGHRS, CDR2 YFSETQ. The CDR3 spans 13 residues. V lost 1 base, J lost 12 bases, and 7 bases stayed unmatched. CDR3 amino acids: CASSLTGEGWQFF. Here the CDR3 DNA reads TGCGCCAGCAGCTTGACAGGGGAAGGATGGCAGTTCTTC.

As concerns this clonotype: A much bigger clone sits one base away, suggesting this may be a read error. The V and J genes are TRBV6-2 or TRBV6-3 and TRBJ2-7, with TRBD1 matching 9 bases. This CDR3 has 14 amino acids. CDR1 is MNHEY and CDR2 is SVGEGT in the germline V gene. CDR3 sequence (DNA): TGTGTCAGCAGTGGATGGGGACAGGGCCCCGAGCAGTACTTC. Its protein is CVSSGWGQGPEQYF.

About this clonotype: The limits of the CDR3 on the DNA are not certain, so only TCRdb's listed CDR3 is given. The chain couples TRBV30 to TRBJ2-1; the table's D call of TRBD2 was not tested on the DNA. CDR1 GTSNPN and CDR2 SVGIG come from the germline V gene (reference sequence). The CDR3 is 16 residues long, counting both termini. CDR3: CAWSVAGGTSYNERFF.

This clonotype occurred many times. This sequence joins TRBV7-9 and TRBJ2-5, with D unclear. V was clipped by 5 bases and J by 1 base, with 20 bases between them. This CDR3 region has 17 residues. The germline gives CDR1 SEHNR, CDR2 FQNEAQ (reference sequence). The CDR3 DNA is TGTGCCAGCAGCGCAGAAGGACGGCTCCGGACCCAAGAGACCCAGTACTTC. Its protein product is CASSAEGRLRTQETQYF.

This chain uses TRBV6-1 with TRBJ1-1; D possibly corresponds to TRBD1 (6 bases). Germline V gene data show CDR1 as MNHNS and CDR2 as SASEGT. There are 13 residues in the CDR3. With 6 bases removed from V and 3 bases from J, the gap between germline ends came to 11 bases. The CDR3 region has the DNA TGTGCCAGCAGCCGTGGACAGTACACTGAAGCTTTCTTT. It translates to CASSRGQYTEAFF.

V is TRBV2 and J is TRBJ2-2; D uncertain. CDR1 and CDR2 (germline): SNHLY, FYNNEI. V was clipped by 2 bases and J by 4 bases, with 8 bases between them. CDR3 length: 14 amino acids. The CDR3 region has the DNA TGTGCCAGCAGTGAACCGGTGTCCACCGGGGAGCTGTTTTTT. This gives the protein CASSEPVSTGELFF.

This clonotype was found many times. V gene TRBV29-1 combines with J gene TRBJ1-1, with 10 bases aligning to TRBD1. Per the germline V gene, CDR1 is SQVTM and CDR2 is ANQGSEA. V lost 6 bases and J lost 11; bases outside the gene matches: 6. The CDR3 extends over 11 amino acids. CDR3 in amino acids: CSVGTGAQAFF. DNA of the CDR3: TGCAGCGTCGGGACAGGGGCTCAGGCTTTCTTT.

This clonotype was found many times. V usage is TRBV15 and J usage is TRBJ2-7, with a tentative D call TRBD2 (5 bases). The CDR3 is made up of 16 amino acids. The germline V and J ends were trimmed by 0 bases and 3 bases, with 15 bases remaining between them. Looked up from germline, CDR1 is LNHNV and CDR2 is YYDKDF (reference sequence). The CDR3 loop is CATSRDQLTIVYEQYF. The CDR3 DNA sequence: TGTGCCACCAGCAGAGATCAACTGACTATTGTCTACGAGCAGTACTTC.

The table lists this clonotype with a few counts. The V call is TRBV20-1, the J call TRBJ1-2; D ambiguous. This CDR3 has 12 amino acids. Germline V lookup: CDR1 DFQATT, CDR2 SNEGSKA (reference sequence). With 2 bases removed from V and 7 bases from J, the gap between germline ends came to 11 bases. CDR3 sequence: CSARPGSPGYTF. DNA of the CDR3: TGCAGTGCTAGACCGGGTTCTCCTGGCTACACCTTC.

In the case of this clonotype: A read error is possible here, since a much larger clone lies one base away. This rearrangement joins TRBV7-9 to TRBJ2-1; a possible D gene is TRBD2 (6 bases). Germline CDR1 SEHNR, CDR2 FQNEAQ (reference sequence). The CDR3 runs to 16 residues. The CDR3 is CASNFWGGKPGNEQLF. The CDR3 DNA sequence: TGTGCCAGCAACTTCTGGGGCGGGAAGCCGGGCAATGAGCAGCTCTTC.

This clonotype appeared many times. The CDR3 loop reads CASSLGFASYEQYF. The CDR3 DNA follows: TGTGCCAGCAGCTTAGGCTTTGCTTCCTACGAGCAGTACTTC. This sequence joins TRBV7-8 and TRBJ2-7; D call uncertain. CDR3 length equals 14 residues. The V and J ends lost 1 base and 1 base respectively, with 8 bases between them. Per germline, CDR1 SGHVS and CDR2 FQNEAQ.